One and the same sample provided the 25 T cell receptor beta chains below, sequenced in a study of blood T cell repertoires in COVID-19. The data were produced by immunoSEQ multiplex PCR, yet TCRdb's version contains in-frame clones alone and is incomplete. The table includes about 220,000 clones, about four fifths detected once. Sequences were obtained from PBMCs or T cells enriched from blood (not recorded which). The receptors stem from a woman aged 55-70 years who had recovered from COVID-19.

CDR3 in DNA: TGTGCCAGTAGTACGGTCGCCGGTGGCTACACCTTC. The encoded protein is CASSTVAGGYTF. The rearrangement links TRBV19 to TRBJ1-2; D not certain. Germline V gene data show CDR1 as LNHDA and CDR2 as SQIVND (reference sequence). The V end lost 4 bases, the J end lost 7 bases, and 10 bases lay between the germline ends. The CDR3 runs 12 residues.

The chain combines TRBV4-2 with TRBJ1-2, with TRBD1 as a possible D gene (5 bases). Trimming took 0 bases from V and 1 from J, leaving 15 bases between them. There are 17 residues in the CDR3. Germline V gene sequence: CDR1 LGHNA, CDR2 YNFKEQ. The CDR3 coding sequence is TGTGCCAGCAGCCAAGACCCCCAACAGGATTTTAACTATGGCTACACCTTC. Amino acids: CASSQDPQQDFNYGYTF.

CDR3 loop: CASSAQNGVGGYTF. CDR3 nucleotides: TGTGCCAGCAGCGCTCAGAACGGGGTAGGAGGCTACACCTTC. The chain employs TRBV9 and TRBJ1-2; D is unclear. Deletions cut 3 bases from V and 8 bases from J, with 17 bases between. This CDR3 contains 14 residues. Germline CDR1 is SGDLS and CDR2 is YYNGEE.

The CDR3, as DNA: TGTGCCAGTTCCTCGGGACAGGTTAATGAAAAACTGTTTTTT. Amino acids: CASSSGQVNEKLFF. The chain carries TRBV2 and TRBJ1-4; 8 nucleotides agree with TRBD1. This CDR3 is built from 14 residues. Germline V lookup: CDR1 SNHLY, CDR2 FYNNEI. The ends lost 9 bases at V and 4 bases at J; junction bases unmatched: 7. The full variable domain, rest sourced from reference TRBV2 and TRBJ1-4, is EPEVTQTPSHQVTQMGQEVILRCVPISNHLYFYWYRQILGQKVEFLVSFYNNEISEKSEIFDDQFSVERPDGSNFTLKIRSTKLEDSAMYFCASSSGQVNEKLFFGSGTQLSVL.

The chain recombines TRBV6-4 with TRBJ2-7; TRBD2 matches at 7 bases. J lost 0 bases, V lost 3 bases, and 2 bases had no gene match. Germline lookup yields CDR1 MRHNA and CDR2 SNTAGT. The CDR3 extends over 14 amino acids. The DNA of the CDR3 is TGTGCCAGCAGTGAGACTAGCAGCTCCTACGAGCAGTACTTC. Translation: CASSETSSSYEQYF.

The chain carries TRBV11-2 and TRBJ1-1; D is unclear. This CDR3 spans 15 amino acids. Trimming stripped 1 base from V and 7 bases from J, with 16 bases between. The germline V gene encodes CDR1 SGHAT and CDR2 FQNNGV. CDR3 protein: CASSLVAAAGGEAFF. The DNA for the CDR3 is TGTGCCAGCAGCTTAGTTGCGGCAGCGGGCGGTGAAGCTTTCTTT.

The rearrangement joins TRBV28 to TRBJ1-2, with 9 bases identical to TRBD1. The V and J ends lost 6 bases and 8 bases, in that order; junction bases with no gene match: 10. Germline CDR1 is MDHEN and CDR2 is SYDVKM. This CDR3 has 14 amino acids. The CDR3 DNA follows: TGTGCCAGCAGAGTTACAGGGGGCGGGGGCGGCTACACCTTC. Translating it yields CASRVTGGGGGYTF.

In this sample, this clone turned up a few times. The rearrangement links TRBV14 to TRBJ1-1; 9 bases are a match to TRBD1. The CDR3 has 14 residues. Germline V gene lookup returns CDR1 SGHDN and CDR2 FVKESK. Losses at the gene ends were 6 bases for V and 5 bases for J; bases not matched to a gene: 7. CDR3 region: CASSFTGGATEAFF. The CDR3 bases are TGTGCCAGCAGTTTCACAGGGGGCGCGACTGAAGCTTTCTTT.

This chain joins TRBV2 and TRBJ2-1, with 10 bases aligning to TRBD2. Looked up from germline, CDR1 is SNHLY and CDR2 is FYNNEI. V lost 8 bases to trimming and J lost 4 bases; unmatched junction nucleotides: 5. This CDR3 comprises 14 residues. The CDR3 protein is CASALAGEYNEQFF. DNA of the CDR3: TGTGCCAGCGCCCTAGCGGGAGAGTACAATGAGCAGTTCTTC.

The chain joins TRBV19 to TRBJ1-2; D possibly corresponds to TRBD1 (6 bases). Germline assignment: CDR1 LNHDA and CDR2 SQIVND (reference sequence). There are 14 residues in the CDR3. Trimming removed 7 bases at V and 4 bases at J, with 16 bases between. The DNA for the CDR3 is TGTGCCAGTACTACCCAGGGGAGCGGCTATGGCTACACCTTC. It specifies CASTTQGSGYGYTF.

Notes on this clone: At one end the junction does not follow the germline gene, possibly because of a read error. The chain is built from TRBV7-3 and TRBJ2-1; perhaps TRBD1 as D (5 bases). In germline, CDR1 is SGHTA, CDR2 FQGTGA. The CDR3 is made up of 18 amino acids. For the CDR3, the DNA is TGTGCCAGCAGCCTAACAGGCCCACCCCCGACAGAATACAATGAGCAGTTCTTC. Translating gives CASSLTGPPPTEYNEQFF.

The chain carries TRBV4-1 and TRBJ2-1; TRBD2 agrees at 11 bases. The germline gives CDR1 MGHRA, CDR2 YSYEKL. CDR3 length: 12 amino acids. The CDR3 coding sequence is TGCGCTAGCGGGAGGGCCGACAATGAGCAGTTCTTC. This encodes CASGRADNEQFF.

The rearrangement joins TRBV7-2 to TRBJ1-2, with a tentative D call TRBD1 (6 bases). From germline, CDR1 is SGHTA and CDR2 FQGNSA. Trimming shortened V by 5 bases and J by 7 bases, and 17 bases separated the two germline ends. The CDR3 has 14 amino acids. The CDR3 DNA reads TGTGCCAGCAGCCCAGAGGCTCAACAGGGTGGCTACACCTTC. Residues: CASSPEAQQGGYTF. Looking up the rest from reference TRBV7-2 and TRBJ1-2 gives the full variable domain: GAGVSQSPSNKVTEKGKDVELRCDPISGHTALYWYRQSLGQGLEFLIYFQGNSAPDKSGLPSDRFSAERTGGSVSTLTIQRTQQEDSAVYLCASSPEAQQGGYTFGSGTRLTVV.

The chain couples TRBV13 to TRBJ1-4; 11 nucleotides match TRBD1. The germline gives CDR1 PRHDT, CDR2 FYEKMQ (reference sequence). Trimming at V came to 0 bases and at J to 10 bases, leaving 7 bases not matched to a gene. This CDR3 is built from 16 residues. The CDR3 protein is CASSLGRTGGALKLFF. As DNA, the CDR3 is TGTGCCAGCAGCTTAGGCCGGACAGGGGGCGCGTTAAAACTGTTTTTT.

V gene TRBV6-5 combines with J gene TRBJ2-3; maybe TRBD2 (6 bases). V shed 1 base and J shed 6 bases, with 11 bases lying between them. The CDR3 contains 14 residues. Germline CDR1 MNHEY, CDR2 SVGAGI. CDR3 in amino acids: CASSYWGERDTQYF. In DNA, the CDR3 is TGTGCCAGCAGTTACTGGGGGGAGAGGGATACGCAGTATTTT.

As regards this clone: At the DNA level, this CDR3 is encoded by other sequences in the same sample as well. V gene TRBV7-2 combines with J gene TRBJ1-1, with 7 bases fitting TRBD1. Germline values: CDR1 SGHTA, CDR2 FQGNSA. The length of the CDR3 is 15 residues. V was pared by 5 bases and J by 4 bases, with 10 bases of the junction left unmatched. CDR3 DNA sequence: TGTGCCAGCAGCCCGAGACAGGGTCTAAGCACTGAAGCTTTCTTT. It yields the protein CASSPRQGLSTEAFF.

The rearrangement joins TRBV5-1 to TRBJ2-5; no reliable D call. CDR1 and CDR2 from the germline V gene are SGHRS and YFSETQ. The germline V and J ends were trimmed by 0 bases and 1 base, with 7 bases remaining between them. The CDR3 runs to 14 residues. CDR3 sequence (DNA): TGCGCCAGCAGCTTGGCGTCTTCCCAAGAGACCCAGTACTTC. It encodes CASSLASSQETQYF.

The chain is built from TRBV6-1 and TRBJ1-6; 7 bases are shared with TRBD1. This CDR3 has 16 residues. V lost 2 bases, J lost 9 bases, and 10 bases stayed unmatched. Germline V gene sequence: CDR1 MNHNS, CDR2 SASEGT. The CDR3 DNA reads TGTGCCAGCAGTGAATACAGTGGGGACAGTACTTCACCCCTCCACTTT. Translated: CASSEYSGDSTSPLHF.

V gene TRBV11-2 combines with J gene TRBJ1-1; D may be TRBD1 (5 bases). From germline, CDR1 is SGHAT and CDR2 FQNNGV. The CDR3 totals 13 residues. The V and J ends lost 3 bases and 8 bases respectively, with 13 bases between them. The CDR3 spells CASSFTGPQEAFF. The CDR3, as DNA: TGTGCCAGCAGCTTTACAGGTCCGCAGGAAGCTTTCTTT.

The table lists this clone with a count of one. The chain has TRBV7-8 and TRBJ2-5; 9 bases line up with TRBD2. V trimming: 0 bases; J trimming: 4 bases; junction bases outside the gene matches: 9. There are 17 residues in the CDR3. Germline values: CDR1 SGHVS, CDR2 FQNEAQ. CDR3 in DNA: TGTGCCAGCAGCTTAGCCGAGACTAGCGGAGGACGAGAGACCCAGTACTTC. Encoded protein: CASSLAETSGGRETQYF.

This clone was recorded only once. The rearrangement joins TRBV5-1 to TRBJ1-2, with D tentatively TRBD1 (6 bases). The CDR3 contains 12 residues. Per germline, CDR1 SGHRS and CDR2 YFSETQ. Trimming pared 5 bases from V and 7 bases from J, leaving 12 bases between. The chain's CDR3 is CASRGTGFGYTF. In DNA form, the CDR3 reads TGCGCCAGCAGAGGAACAGGGTTTGGCTACACCTTC.

This clone was seen just once. In DNA form, the CDR3 reads TGTGCCAGCGTGTTTAGTGTACCTGGCTACCCGACTCGGGGGTATTACGAGCAGTACTTC. This codes for CASVFSVPGYPTRGYYEQYF. The chain couples TRBV21-1 to TRBJ2-7; TRBD2, the table's D call, lacks a check against the DNA. TRBV21-1 is flagged as a pseudogene. This CDR3 is built from 20 residues.

The rearrangement uses TRBV12-5 and TRBJ1-5; tentative D call: TRBD1 (6 bases). CDR1 is LGHNT, CDR2 FRNRAP, per germline. CDR3 length: 13 residues. V was shortened by 6 bases and J by 7 bases, with 13 bases between the two germline ends. CDR3 DNA: TGTGCTAGTGGACCCGACAGGCTACAGCCCCAGCATTTT. It translates to CASGPDRLQPQHF.

V and J are TRBV5-1 and TRBJ1-1; TRBD1 agrees at 12 bases. This CDR3 has 16 amino acids. V gave up 4 bases and J gave up 4 bases; unmatched junction bases: 8. Germline V CDR1 and CDR2: SGHRS, YFSETQ. The CDR3 loop reads CASSLGTGGVVTEAFF. CDR3 nucleotides: TGCGCCAGCAGCCTAGGGACAGGGGGCGTTGTCACTGAAGCTTTCTTT. Using reference TRBV5-1 and TRBJ1-1 for the parts outside the CDR3, the full variable domain is KAGVTQTPRYLIKTRGQQVTLSCSPISGHRSVSWYQQTPGQGLQFLFEYFSETQRNKGNFPGRFSGRQFSNSRSEMNVSTLELGDSALYLCASSLGTGGVVTEAFFGQGTRLTVV.

This sequence joins TRBV2 and TRBJ2-2; no clear D. The CDR3 sequence is 10 residues long. Germline V gene lookup returns CDR1 SNHLY and CDR2 FYNNEI. Trimming took off 8 bases at V and 6 bases at J, with 4 bases between the two ends. The DNA of the CDR3 is TGTGCCAGCCGAGCCGGGGAGCTGTTTTTT. Amino acids: CASRAGELFF.